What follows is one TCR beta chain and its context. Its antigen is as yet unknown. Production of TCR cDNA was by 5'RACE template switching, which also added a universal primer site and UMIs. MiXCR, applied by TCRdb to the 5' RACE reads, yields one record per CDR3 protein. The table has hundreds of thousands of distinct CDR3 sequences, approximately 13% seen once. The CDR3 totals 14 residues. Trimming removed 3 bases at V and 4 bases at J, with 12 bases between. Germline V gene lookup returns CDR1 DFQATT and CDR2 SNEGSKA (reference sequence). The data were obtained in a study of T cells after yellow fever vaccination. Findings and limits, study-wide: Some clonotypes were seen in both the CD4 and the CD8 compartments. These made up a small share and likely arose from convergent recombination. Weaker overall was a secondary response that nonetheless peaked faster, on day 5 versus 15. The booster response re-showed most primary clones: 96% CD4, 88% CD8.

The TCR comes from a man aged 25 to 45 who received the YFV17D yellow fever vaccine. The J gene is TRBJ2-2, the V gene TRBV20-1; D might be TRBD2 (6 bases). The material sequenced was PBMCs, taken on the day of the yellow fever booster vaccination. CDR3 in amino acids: CSARLARSTGELFF. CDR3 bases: TGCAGTGCTAGGCTAGCGAGATCCACCGGGGAGCTGTTTTTT.